These T cell receptor beta chains were read from a single sample in a study of neoadjuvant anti-PD-1 for oral cavity cancer. Method: immunoSEQ multiplex PCR; TCRdb's copy keeps in-frame clones and lacks some. The table includes more than 6,000 clones, about 80% detected once. This sample comprised PBMCs, obtained before nivolumab (anti-PD-1) treatment. The receptors derive from a person aged 35 to 85 with oral cavity squamous cell carcinoma. Both conserved end residues are part of each CDR3. Rows give clone size only sometimes, using once, few, many, or a class for an expanded clone.

clone_size	v_call	j_call	cdr3_aa
.	TRBV27	TRBJ2-2	CASSLTWTGRTGELFF
once	TRBV28	TRBJ2-1	CASSFRAGGANEQFF
.	TRBV10-1	TRBJ2-6	CASSEARAGANVLTF
few	TRBV28	TRBJ1-5	CASSPRGGVGNQPQHF
.	TRBV7-9	TRBJ2-3	CASSPIAGAGDTQYF
.	TRBV7-2	TRBJ1-2	CASSLARTGGTDGYTF
few	TRBV7-9	TRBJ2-3	CASSRTDTQYF
.	TRBV12-5	TRBJ1-2	CASGLVTSVNYGYTF
.	TRBV6-5	TRBJ1-2	CASTRQGGPNYGYTF
.	TRBV9	TRBJ1-4	CASSVGPGVGEKLFF
.	TRBV5-1	TRBJ2-7	CASGRTGDSREQYF
.	TRBV19	TRBJ1-5	CASSRGGTPQPQHF
.	TRBV29-1	TRBJ1-5	CSAVPTGNQPQHF
.	TRBV19	TRBJ1-1	CASSYPGVTEAFF
few	TRBV5-8	TRBJ1-6	CASSWGGRGPNSPLHF
.	TRBV9	TRBJ1-2	CASSTRGYGYTF
.	TRBV29-1	TRBJ2-3	CSVGGTTDTQYF
few	TRBV2	TRBJ1-2	CASRPSTGANYGYTF
few	TRBV5-1	TRBJ1-1	CASSAGGKAEAFF
.	TRBV5-1	TRBJ2-5	CASSLGQETQYF
few	TRBV7-9	TRBJ1-2	CASSLSRGYTF
.	TRBV7-2	TRBJ2-5	CASSLSGYQETQYF
.	TRBV15	TRBJ1-5	CATSRERGGGNQPQHF
.	TRBV18	TRBJ1-5	CASSGTGSNQPQHF
few	TRBV27	TRBJ1-1	CASSLTSNTEAFF
few	TRBV6-5	TRBJ2-7	CASSYGRKPYEQYF
.	TRBV30	TRBJ2-1	CAWGHGAGDNEQFF
.	TRBV15	TRBJ1-2	CATSRSRDPTIGGYTF
few	TRBV2	TRBJ2-3	CASSEGTATDTQYF
.	TRBV27	TRBJ2-1	CASSDRVYNEQFF
few	TRBV30	TRBJ2-7	CAWSYVATSKGEQYF
.	TRBV19	TRBJ2-3	CAVGGGTDTQYF
.	TRBV7-9	TRBJ1-2	CASSLDGDYGYTF
once	TRBV19	TRBJ2-5	CASSSQAGRIQETQYF
.	TRBV7-2	TRBJ1-1	CASSLEGDMNTEAFF
.	TRBV9	TRBJ1-1	CASSVAGGGNTEAFF
.	TRBV2	TRBJ2-2	CASSVNRASTGELFF
.	TRBV6-6	TRBJ2-2	CASSLTGDNGGELFF
.	TRBV10-2	TRBJ2-2	CASSDPGRTGELFF
.	TRBV29-1	TRBJ2-5	CSVAAQRKETQYF
.	TRBV9	TRBJ2-3	CASSVAGSTDTQYF
.	TRBV11-2	TRBJ1-1	CASSSTPNTEAFF
.	TRBV7-2	TRBJ2-5	CASSSTPSETQYF